A selection of T cell receptor beta chains follows, all from one sample in a study of T-cell memory formation after mild COVID-19. TCRdb independently ran MiXCR on the 5' RACE reads; one entry per CDR3 protein. The sample lists about 450,000 distinct CDR3 sequences, less than 25% occurring once. The sequenced material came from PBMCs or a T cell subset sorted from them (not recorded which). The origin of the receptors is an adult woman who had mild COVID-19 (a few samples of this study predate the infection). Cell type and time point are not known. CDR3s include the opening cysteine and the closing phenylalanine or tryptophan. Fields, in order: CDR3 protein, CDR3 DNA, V gene, J gene, clone size, D gene. The D gene is left open where the match is weak. Clone size is stated in some rows and not others, as once, few, many or a class when expanded.

CDR3: CASSLLTDRVREKLFF
DNA: TGTGCCAGCAGCTTATTAACGGACAGGGTCCGTGAAAAACTGTTTTTT
V: TRBV7-9
J: TRBJ1-4
size: .
D: TRBD1

CDR3: CASSLTSSGYNEQFF
DNA: TGTGCCAGCAGCTTGACTAGTTCGGGATACAATGAGCAGTTCTTC
V: TRBV5-4
J: TRBJ2-1
size: .
D: .

CDR3: CASSQGAGGYNEQFF
DNA: TGTGCCAGCAGCCAAGGGGCGGGAGGCTACAATGAGCAGTTCTTC
V: TRBV4-2
J: TRBJ2-1
size: few
D: TRBD2

CDR3: CASSQNRGQGNQPQHF
DNA: TGTGCCAGCAGCCAAAACCGCGGGCAGGGAAATCAGCCCCAGCATTTT
V: TRBV3-1
J: TRBJ1-5
size: few
D: .

CDR3: CATSGVPLAGGFTGELFF
DNA: TGTGCCACCAGTGGCGTACCCCTAGCGGGAGGTTTCACCGGGGAGCTGTTTTTT
V: TRBV24-1
J: TRBJ2-2
size: many
D: TRBD2

CDR3: CSARDRGHPNQPQHF
DNA: TGCAGTGCTAGAGATCGAGGCCACCCCAATCAGCCCCAGCATTTT
V: TRBV20-1
J: TRBJ1-5
size: .
D: .

CDR3: CASYTLNTEAFF
DNA: TGTGCCAGCTATACCCTGAACACTGAAGCTTTCTTT
V: TRBV12-3/TRBV12-4
J: TRBJ1-1
size: once
D: .

CDR3: CASSGGQNSNQPQHF
DNA: TGTGCCAGCAGTGGGGGGCAGAATAGCAATCAGCCCCAGCATTTT
V: TRBV2
J: TRBJ1-5
size: .
D: .

CDR3: CASWTGTYNEQFF
DNA: TGTGCCAGCTGGACTGGGACCTACAATGAGCAGTTCTTC
V: TRBV10-3
J: TRBJ2-1
size: few
D: .

CDR3: CASSPDSSGNTIYF
DNA: TGCGCCAGCAGCCCGGACTCCTCTGGAAACACCATATATTTT
V: TRBV5-1
J: TRBJ1-3
size: .
D: .

CDR3: CASKGTGEYEQYF
DNA: TGTGCCAGCAAAGGGACAGGGGAATACGAGCAGTACTTC
V: TRBV25-1
J: TRBJ2-7
size: .
D: TRBD1

CDR3: CASNQGQLQETQYF
DNA: TGCGCCAGCAACCAAGGACAACTACAAGAGACCCAGTACTTC
V: TRBV5-1
J: TRBJ2-5
size: .
D: .

CDR3: CASSEPGQYGYEQYF
DNA: TGTGCCAGCAGCGAGCCGGGACAGTACGGCTACGAGCAGTACTTC
V: TRBV7-2
J: TRBJ2-7
size: .
D: TRBD1

CDR3: CASSPPWRQGEANTEAFF
DNA: TGTGCCAGCAGTCCTCCTTGGCGACAGGGGGAGGCGAACACTGAAGCTTTCTTT
V: TRBV12-3/TRBV12-4
J: TRBJ1-1
size: .
D: TRBD1

CDR3: CASSRLADYEQYF
DNA: TGCGCCAGCAGCAGGCTCGCGGATTACGAGCAGTACTTC
V: TRBV5-1
J: TRBJ2-7
size: few
D: .

CDR3: CASSYRSNGELFF
DNA: TGTGCCAGCAGTTACAGGTCCAACGGGGAGCTGTTTTTT
V: TRBV3-1
J: TRBJ2-2
size: .
D: .

CDR3: CASRPGQGTDTQYF
DNA: TGCGCCAGCAGGCCGGGACAGGGGACAGATACGCAGTATTTT
V: TRBV5-1
J: TRBJ2-3
size: once
D: TRBD1

CDR3: CARGAGWDTEAFF
DNA: TGTGCCAGAGGGGCCGGGTGGGACACTGAAGCTTTCTTT
V: TRBV5-4
J: TRBJ1-1
size: .
D: .

CDR3: CATRKGNEQFF
DNA: TGTGCCACCCGAAAAGGGAATGAGCAGTTCTTC
V: TRBV24-1
J: TRBJ2-1
size: few
D: .

CDR3: CSAHEQMETQYF
DNA: TGCAGCGCCCACGAGCAGATGGAGACCCAGTACTTC
V: TRBV29-1
J: TRBJ2-5
size: .
D: .

CDR3: CASSEVRSSSAFF
DNA: TGTGCCAGCAGTGAGGTCCGGTCTAGTTCGGCTTTCTTT
V: TRBV6-1
J: TRBJ1-1
size: .
D: .

CDR3: CASSSGGGPGSEQFF
DNA: TGTGCCAGCAGTTCGGGGGGAGGGCCGGGGAGTGAGCAGTTCTTC
V: TRBV12-3/TRBV12-4
J: TRBJ2-1
size: .
D: TRBD2

CDR3: CATSVDSSYEQYF
DNA: TGTGCCACCAGTGTTGACAGCTCCTACGAGCAGTACTTC
V: TRBV24-1
J: TRBJ2-7
size: few
D: .

CDR3: CASSLAEAGSSYEQYF
DNA: TGCGCCAGCAGCTTGGCCGAGGCAGGGAGCTCCTACGAGCAGTACTTC
V: TRBV5-1
J: TRBJ2-7
size: .
D: .

CDR3: CASRGPGQGTDTQYF
DNA: TGCGCCAGCCGCGGACCGGGACAGGGTACAGATACGCAGTATTTT
V: TRBV5-1
J: TRBJ2-3
size: many
D: TRBD1

CDR3: CSASLAGGPYETQYF
DNA: TGCAGTGCTAGCTTAGCGGGAGGGCCGTATGAGACCCAGTACTTC
V: TRBV20-1
J: TRBJ2-5
size: .
D: TRBD2

CDR3: CASSSQLDRGTSYEQYF
DNA: TGTGCCAGCAGCTCCCAGTTGGACAGGGGCACATCCTACGAGCAGTACTTC
V: TRBV7-9
J: TRBJ2-7
size: few
D: TRBD1

CDR3: CSARDPQGARITGELFF
DNA: TGCAGTGCTAGAGATCCCCAGGGGGCTCGGATCACCGGGGAGCTGTTTTTT
V: TRBV20-1
J: TRBJ2-2
size: few
D: TRBD1

CDR3: CASSLEALDSRQFF
DNA: TGCGCCAGCAGCTTGGAAGCCCTCGATTCTCGGCAGTTCTTC
V: TRBV5-1
J: TRBJ2-1
size: .
D: .

CDR3: CASSLNERQFF
DNA: TGTGCCAGCAGTTTAAATGAGAGGCAGTTCTTC
V: TRBV27
J: TRBJ2-1
size: few
D: .

CDR3: CSAKDRVYGNEQFF
DNA: TGCAGTGCTAAGGACAGGGTGTATGGGAATGAGCAGTTCTTC
V: TRBV20-1
J: TRBJ2-1
size: few
D: TRBD1

CDR3: CASTPGGGYEQYF
DNA: TGTGCCAGCACCCCCGGCGGAGGATACGAGCAGTACTTC
V: TRBV4-2
J: TRBJ2-7
size: .
D: .

CDR3: CSAGQDFYEQYF
DNA: TGCAGCGCGGGACAGGACTTCTACGAGCAGTACTTC
V: TRBV29-1
J: TRBJ2-7
size: few
D: TRBD1

CDR3: CASSLSYGGPQYF
DNA: TGTGCCAGCAGTTTATCTTACGGGGGTCCGCAGTATTTT
V: TRBV12-3/TRBV12-4
J: TRBJ2-3
size: few
D: .

CDR3: CASSTGQGPDTEAFF
DNA: TGTGCCAGCTCAACGGGACAGGGGCCGGACACTGAAGCTTTCTTT
V: TRBV18
J: TRBJ1-1
size: few
D: TRBD1

CDR3: CSARVGGPRGTDTQYF
DNA: TGCAGTGCTAGAGTAGGCGGACCCAGGGGCACAGATACGCAGTATTTT
V: TRBV20-1
J: TRBJ2-3
size: few
D: .

CDR3: CASSLRTGGGETQYF
DNA: TGTGCCAGCAGTTTAAGGACAGGGGGCGGAGAGACCCAGTACTTC
V: TRBV12-3/TRBV12-4
J: TRBJ2-5
size: few
D: TRBD1

CDR3: CASSLLVRELYNEQFF
DNA: TGTGCCAGCAGCTTACTTGTGCGGGAACTCTACAATGAGCAGTTCTTC
V: TRBV7-2
J: TRBJ2-1
size: few
D: .

CDR3: CASREEGWGTYEQYF
DNA: TGTGCCAGCAGGGAAGAGGGTTGGGGAACCTACGAGCAGTACTTC
V: TRBV12-3/TRBV12-4
J: TRBJ2-7
size: few
D: .

CDR3: CASSQEQGAGGELFF
DNA: TGTGCCAGCAGCCAAGAGCAGGGGGCTGGCGGGGAGCTGTTTTTT
V: TRBV4-2
J: TRBJ2-2
size: few
D: TRBD1

CDR3: CASSPDRNSGNTIYF
DNA: TGTGCCAGCAGCCCTGACAGGAACTCTGGAAACACCATATATTTT
V: TRBV6-5
J: TRBJ1-3
size: few
D: .

CDR3: CASSMRLAGSAWSTQYF
DNA: TGTGCCAGTAGTATGCGACTAGCGGGGTCCGCCTGGAGTACGCAGTATTTT
V: TRBV19
J: TRBJ2-3
size: .
D: TRBD2

CDR3: CASSWAGTDLYGYTF
DNA: TGTGCCAGCAGTTGGGCCGGGACAGACCTCTATGGCTACACCTTC
V: TRBV12-3/TRBV12-4
J: TRBJ1-2
size: .
D: TRBD1

CDR3: CASSPDGGLAVANQPQHF
DNA: TGTGCCAGCAGCCCGGATGGAGGTCTAGCGGTTGCCAATCAGCCCCAGCATTTT
V: TRBV7-9
J: TRBJ1-5
size: few
D: .

CDR3: CASSWGQGVYEQYF
DNA: TGTGCCAGCAGTTGGGGACAGGGGGTCTACGAGCAGTACTTC
V: TRBV27
J: TRBJ2-7
size: few
D: TRBD1